This TCR beta chain derives from a study of early stage breast cancer tumors. From germline, CDR1 is SGHTA and CDR2 FQGNSA. V lost 1 base and J lost 0; bases outside the gene matches: 15. The CDR3 consists of 19 residues. General study findings and limits: Most shared enriched TCRB sequences were commonly generated ones.

Each sample had two DNA replicates, about 0.52 ug blood or about 1.5 ug tissue. Sequenced by immunoSEQ multiplex PCR; TCRdb stores in-frame clones only, minus some. The data show about 70,000 clones, less than 90% seen once. A note on this clone: Its target is not known.

This clonotype was sampled from a person in their forties with breast cancer. The V gene is TRBV7-2, the J gene TRBJ2-7, with 7 positions matching TRBD2. Sequenced sample: blood. The CDR3 here is CASSLEGTNWATRSYEQYF. As DNA, the CDR3 is TGTGCCAGCAGCTTAGAAGGGACTAATTGGGCGACCCGCTCCTACGAGCAGTACTTC. The whole variable domain, remainder taken from reference TRBV7-2 and TRBJ2-7, is GAGVSQSPSNKVTEKGKDVELRCDPISGHTALYWYRQSLGQGLEFLIYFQGNSAPDKSGLPSDRFSAERTGGSVSTLTIQRTQQEDSAVYLCASSLEGTNWATRSYEQYFGPGTRLTVT.